The 21 T cell receptor beta chains below come from one sample, sequenced in a study of blood T cell repertoires in COVID-19. Some clones are missing from TCRdb's copy, which holds only in-frame ones; the method was immunoSEQ multiplex PCR. The sample holds 50,000 to 55,000 clones, just over 85% seen once. The sequencing sample was made of peripheral blood. The receptor source for this set is a man aged 80 or over with acute or convalescent COVID-19.

The chain couples TRBV5-4 to TRBJ2-2; 7 bases match TRBD2. V dropped 0 bases and J dropped 4; count of bases not matched to a gene: 9. Per germline, CDR1 SGHNT and CDR2 YYREEE (reference sequence). The CDR3 length is 17 residues. The CDR3 DNA follows: TGTGCCAGCAGCTTGGTGCGGGGGTCCCCGGGCACCGGGGAGCTGTTTTTT. Protein sequence: CASSLVRGSPGTGELFF. Based on the CDR3 plus reference TRBV5-4 and TRBJ2-2, the full variable domain is ETGVTQSPTHLIKTRGQQVTLRCSSQSGHNTVSWYQQALGQGPQFIFQYYREEENGRGNFPPRFSGLQFPNYSSELNVNALELDDSALYLCASSLVRGSPGTGELFFGEGSRLTVL.

The chain combines TRBV7-3 with TRBJ1-4, with TRBD1 matching 9 bases. V trimming: 3 bases; J trimming: 7 bases; junction bases outside the gene matches: 3. CDR1 is SGHTA and CDR2 is FQGTGA in the germline V gene. The CDR3 consists of 14 residues. CDR3 nucleotides: TGTGCCAGCAGCTTTCGGGACAGGGTTGAAAAACTGTTTTTT. Translation: CASSFRDRVEKLFF.

The genes are TRBV5-5 and TRBJ2-7; TRBD2 might be the D (6 bases). The CDR3 extends over 14 amino acids. V lost 2 bases to trimming and J lost 8 bases, with 17 bases between them. CDR1 SGHKS and CDR2 YYEKEE come from the germline V gene (reference sequence). The CDR3 DNA sequence: TGTGCCAGCAGCTTACCACCGGGGAGGCCTCAGCAGTACTTC. Translating it yields CASSLPPGRPQQYF.

V and J are TRBV6-2 or TRBV6-3 and TRBJ1-3; TRBD1 agrees at 7 bases. Trimming at V came to 2 bases and at J to 2 bases, leaving 6 bases not matched to a gene. The CDR3 consists of 16 residues. Germline CDR1 MNHEY, CDR2 SVGEGT. CDR3 sequence (DNA): TGTGCCAGCAGTTACGGCGCAGGGGGAGCTGGAAACACCATATATTTT. Residues: CASSYGAGGAGNTIYF.

This chain connects TRBV6-5 to TRBJ2-3, with TRBD2 identical over 9 bases. This CDR3 contains 16 residues. Germline V CDR1 and CDR2: MNHEY, SVGAGI. The V gene end was trimmed by 4 bases and the J gene end by 4 bases; junction bases not matched to a gene: 9. The CDR3 nucleotides read TGTGCCAGCAGTTCTCTGGCGGGGGGGGCCCCAGATACGCAGTATTTT. This gives the protein CASSSLAGGAPDTQYF.

The chain links TRBV15 to TRBJ2-5, with 9 positions matching TRBD2. V trimming: 3 bases; J trimming: 1 base; junction bases outside the gene matches: 3. From germline, CDR1 is LNHNV and CDR2 YYDKDF (reference sequence). The CDR3 runs 15 residues. CDR3 loop: CATSRGSGGQETQYF. CDR3 nucleotide sequence: TGTGCCACCAGCAGGGGTAGCGGGGGCCAAGAGACCCAGTACTTC. The full variable domain, with the rest looked up from reference TRBV15 and TRBJ2-5, is DAMVIQNPRYQVTQFGKPVTLSCSQTLNHNVMYWYQQKSSQAPKLLFHYYDKDFNNEADTPDNFQSRRPNTSFCFLDIRSPGLGDTAMYLCATSRGSGGQETQYFGPGTRLLVL.

The CDR3 region is CAIGRDDQETQYF. CDR3 nucleotide sequence: TGTGCCATCGGTCGAGATGATCAAGAGACCCAGTACTTC. The rearrangement uses TRBV10-3 and TRBJ2-5; D uncertain. V shed 8 bases and J shed 2 bases, with 12 bases lying between them. CDR1 is ENHRY and CDR2 is SYGVKD in the germline V gene. This CDR3 comprises 13 residues.

The J gene is TRBJ2-4, the V gene TRBV5-1, with TRBD2 matching over 7 bases. The CDR3 is made up of 14 amino acids. The trim removed 5 bases at V and 0 bases at J, leaving 2 bases unmatched. The germline V gene encodes CDR1 SGHRS and CDR2 YFSETQ. DNA of the CDR3: TGCGCCAGCAGGGGGGAGGGAGCCAAAAACATTCAGTACTTC. This sequence encodes CASRGEGAKNIQYF.

This clone occurred once. The chain combines TRBV6-5 with TRBJ1-1, with D unclear. V lost 7 bases and J lost 0, with 12 bases in between. CDR3 length: 14 residues. From germline, CDR1 is MNHEY and CDR2 SVGAGI. CDR3 sequence (DNA): TGTGCCAGCATTCCGGACGGGGTGAACACTGAAGCTTTCTTT. It codes for CASIPDGVNTEAFF.

The V and J genes are TRBV6-5 and TRBJ1-1; TRBD1 might be the D (5 bases). V lost 10 bases, J lost 7 bases, and 19 bases lay in between. CDR1 is MNHEY and CDR2 is SVGAGI in the germline V gene. This CDR3 is built from 13 residues. CDR3 amino acids: CATLTRGYNEAFF. The DNA for the CDR3 is TGTGCCACCCTTACCCGGGGGTATAATGAAGCTTTCTTT.

This rearrangement joins TRBV3-1 (or the pseudogene TRBV3-2) to TRBJ2-1; D might be TRBD2 (5 bases). The CDR3 loop spans 16 amino acids. Trimming stripped 2 bases from V and 0 bases from J, with 11 bases between. Looked up from germline, CDR1 is LGHDT and CDR2 is YNNKEL (reference sequence). CDR3 sequence (DNA): TGTGCCAGCAGCCAAAGGCGGGCCCCCTCCTACAATGAGCAGTTCTTC. Protein sequence: CASSQRRAPSYNEQFF.

This chain connects TRBV3-1 (or the pseudogene TRBV3-2) to TRBJ1-1; D not certain. CDR1 is LGHDT, CDR2 YNNKEL, per germline (reference sequence). This CDR3 spans 14 amino acids. With 1 base removed from V and 2 bases from J, the gap between germline ends came to 8 bases. The CDR3 here is CASSQVRGNTEAFF. In DNA, the CDR3 is TGTGCCAGCAGCCAAGTCCGAGGAAACACTGAAGCTTTCTTT.

This sequence joins TRBV5-4 and TRBJ1-4; TRBD1 agrees at 11 bases. The CDR3 runs 16 residues. The germline V gene encodes CDR1 SGHNT and CDR2 YYREEE (reference sequence). V lost 4 bases to trimming and J lost 7 bases; unmatched junction nucleotides: 9. The CDR3: CASSTSIGTGGEKLFF. The CDR3 nucleotides are TGTGCCAGCAGCACCTCCATAGGGACAGGGGGTGAAAAACTGTTTTTT. Drawing the rest from reference TRBV5-4 and TRBJ1-4, the complete variable domain is ETGVTQSPTHLIKTRGQQVTLRCSSQSGHNTVSWYQQALGQGPQFIFQYYREEENGRGNFPPRFSGLQFPNYSSELNVNALELDDSALYLCASSTSIGTGGEKLFFGSGTQLSVL.

The rearrangement links TRBV5-1 to TRBJ2-3; 13 bases fit TRBD2. CDR3 length: 17 amino acids. Unmatched junction bases numbered 8, after V lost 4 bases and J lost 3 bases. Germline CDR1 SGHRS, CDR2 YFSETQ. The CDR3 nucleotides are TGCGCCAGCAGCCCGGGGACTAGCGGGGTTAGAACAGATACGCAGTATTTT. It translates to CASSPGTSGVRTDTQYF. Full variable domain (missing parts from reference TRBV5-1 and TRBJ2-3): KAGVTQTPRYLIKTRGQQVTLSCSPISGHRSVSWYQQTPGQGLQFLFEYFSETQRNKGNFPGRFSGRQFSNSRSEMNVSTLELGDSALYLCASSPGTSGVRTDTQYFGPGTRLTVL.

The chain recombines TRBV20-1 with TRBJ2-1, with 10 bases identical to TRBD1. Germline V lookup: CDR1 DFQATT, CDR2 SNEGSKA (reference sequence). The CDR3 length is 16 residues. The V gene end was trimmed by 3 bases and the J gene end by 8 bases; junction bases not matched to a gene: 13. The CDR3 spells CSASLWGGTGVDEQFF. The CDR3 coding sequence is TGCAGTGCTAGTCTCTGGGGTGGGACAGGGGTCGATGAGCAGTTCTTC.

The chain uses TRBV9 and TRBJ2-3; maybe TRBD2 (6 bases). Germline V CDR1 and CDR2: SGDLS, YYNGEE. The V end was cut by 0 bases, the J end by 3 bases, with 11 bases between. CDR3 length: 15 residues. The CDR3 here is CASSVEVGGTDTQYF. For the CDR3, the DNA is TGTGCCAGCAGCGTAGAGGTGGGAGGAACAGATACGCAGTATTTT.

This chain links TRBV10-2 with TRBJ1-1; D is ambiguous. Deletions cut 7 bases from V and 3 bases from J, with 15 bases between. The CDR3 sequence is 14 residues long. Germline CDR1 WSHSY, CDR2 SAAADI. CDR3 sequence (DNA): TGCGCCAGCAACGACTCACCCGTGGACACTGAAGCTTTCTTT. This encodes CASNDSPVDTEAFF.

This clone has only one observation. J is TRBJ2-2 and V is TRBV11-2, with D tentatively TRBD2 (6 bases). Trimming left V 10 bases short and J 0 bases short, with 12 bases between. CDR3 length: 14 residues. Germline V gene data show CDR1 as SGHAT and CDR2 as FQNNGV. Here the CDR3 DNA reads TGTGCCACTACGGAGGGGACGAACACCGGGGAGCTGTTTTTT. This sequence encodes CATTEGTNTGELFF.

The chain couples TRBV12-3 or TRBV12-4 to TRBJ2-2, with D maybe TRBD1 (5 bases). Deletions cut 7 bases from V and 8 bases from J, with 11 bases between. The CDR3 covers 12 residues. The CDR3 DNA is TGTGCCAGCAATCCCACAGGAGGGGAGCTGTTTTTT. The encoded protein is CASNPTGGELFF.

CDR3 DNA: TGTGCCAGCAGCCCGAGGGGGACAACACGCAGGCTAACGCAGTATTTT. It encodes CASSPRGTTRRLTQYF. The chain employs TRBV6-2 or TRBV6-3 and TRBJ2-3, with D maybe TRBD1 (6 bases). The CDR3 length is 16 residues. V was pared by 6 bases and J by 9 bases, with 25 bases between. Germline V gene data show CDR1 as MNHEY and CDR2 as SVGEGT.

J is TRBJ2-7 and V is TRBV9; a possible D gene is TRBD1 (6 bases). The CDR3 spans 15 residues. In germline, CDR1 is SGDLS, CDR2 YYNGEE. V was shortened by 4 bases and J by 0 bases, with 14 bases between the two germline ends. CDR3 sequence (DNA): TGTGCCAGCAGCCCGGGACACACATCCTCCTACGAGCAGTACTTC. This encodes CASSPGHTSSYEQYF.